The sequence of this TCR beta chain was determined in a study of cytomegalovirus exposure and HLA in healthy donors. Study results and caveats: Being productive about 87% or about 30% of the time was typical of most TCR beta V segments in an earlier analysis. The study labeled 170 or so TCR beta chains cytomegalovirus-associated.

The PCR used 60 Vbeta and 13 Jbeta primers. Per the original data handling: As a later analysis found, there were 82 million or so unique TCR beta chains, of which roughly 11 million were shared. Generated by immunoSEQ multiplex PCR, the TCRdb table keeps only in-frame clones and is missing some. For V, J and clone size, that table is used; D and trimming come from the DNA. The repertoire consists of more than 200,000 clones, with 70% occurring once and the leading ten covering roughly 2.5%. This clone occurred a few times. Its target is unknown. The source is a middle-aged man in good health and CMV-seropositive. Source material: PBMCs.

The DNA for the CDR3 is TGTGCCAGCAGTGGGACTAGCGGCGGCACAGATACGCAGTATTTT. This gives the protein CASSGTSGGTDTQYF. The chain is built from TRBV6-6 and TRBJ2-3, with TRBD2 matching over 11 bases. This CDR3 is 15 amino acids long. The V segment lost 5 bases and the J segment 1 base; nucleotides outside the gene matches: 2. Germline CDR1 and CDR2: MNHNY and SVGAGI (reference sequence).